Shown below are 10 T cell receptor beta chains from a single sample sequenced in a study of cytomegalovirus exposure and HLA in healthy donors. The PCR had 60 Vbeta and 13 Jbeta primers. TCRdb's table, derived via immunoSEQ multiplex PCR, lists solely in-frame clones and lacks some. In total, the table holds tens of thousands of clones. Sequencing input: PBMCs. These receptors were collected from a woman between 45 and 65 years old in good health and CMV-seropositive.

The chain joins TRBV27 to TRBJ1-5; 11 nucleotides line up with TRBD1. V shed 4 bases, J shed 7 bases, and the junction held 6 bases outside the gene matches. From germline, CDR1 is MNHEY and CDR2 SMNVEV (reference sequence). This CDR3 contains 15 residues. CDR3 protein: CASSSLRTGGQPQHF. The CDR3 DNA sequence: TGTGCCAGCAGTTCTCTAAGGACAGGGGGCCAGCCCCAGCATTTT.

V is TRBV27 and J is TRBJ2-5; D might be TRBD2 (7 bases). V gave up 7 bases and J gave up 2 bases, with 17 bases separating them. The V gene's germline CDR1 is MNHEY and CDR2 SMNVEV (reference sequence). The CDR3 has 15 amino acids. The CDR3 nucleotides read TGTGCCAGCAACCCCAGGGGAGGGGGACAAGAGACCCAGTACTTC. Translated, it gives CASNPRGGGQETQYF.

The chain employs TRBV27 and TRBJ2-7; D gene ambiguous. V lost 8 bases and J 2 bases, leaving 13 bases between the germline ends. This CDR3 contains 13 residues. CDR1 MNHEY and CDR2 SMNVEV come from the germline V gene (reference sequence). CDR3 DNA sequence: TGTGCCAGCGAAGACGGAGAAACCTACGAGCAGTACTTC. This sequence encodes CASEDGETYEQYF.

The chain joins TRBV29-1 to TRBJ2-1, with D perhaps TRBD1 (6 bases). Germline V CDR1 and CDR2: SQVTM, ANQGSEA. This CDR3 contains 14 residues. The ends were cut back, 3 bases at V and 3 bases at J, with 12 bases in the middle. The CDR3 protein is CSVDRSTGYNEQFF. CDR3 in DNA: TGCAGCGTTGATAGGTCGACAGGCTACAATGAGCAGTTCTTC.

The V call is TRBV19, the J call TRBJ2-2; D remains ambiguous. Deletions cut 0 bases from V and 3 bases from J, with 8 bases between. There are 15 residues in the CDR3. Germline CDR1 LNHDA, CDR2 SQIVND (reference sequence). CDR3 DNA: TGTGCCAGTAGTATAGATCGAGGCCACACCGGGGAGCTGTTTTTT. This sequence encodes CASSIDRGHTGELFF.

CDR3: CASSFLQGYEQYF. The CDR3, as DNA: TGTGCCAGCAGTTTCCTACAGGGCTACGAGCAGTACTTC. The gene calls are TRBV27 and TRBJ2-7, with D tentatively TRBD1 (6 bases). Germline V gene data show CDR1 as MNHEY and CDR2 as SMNVEV (reference sequence). The CDR3 sequence is 13 residues long. Trimming pared 3 bases from V and 3 bases from J, leaving 9 bases between.

This rearrangement joins TRBV13 to TRBJ2-7; 8 nucleotides align to TRBD2. Germline trimming cut 3 bases from V and 7 bases from J; bases unmatched to any gene: 5. Germline values: CDR1 PRHDT, CDR2 FYEKMQ (reference sequence). The CDR3 is 13 residues long. Here the CDR3 DNA reads TGTGCCAGCAGCTTTAAGCGGGGGTGGGAGCAGTACTTC. The encoded protein is CASSFKRGWEQYF.

The rearrangement links TRBV5-1 to TRBJ2-1; 7 nucleotides agree with TRBD2. V lost 7 bases to trimming and J lost 4 bases; unmatched junction nucleotides: 5. The CDR3 has 13 residues. Germline CDR1 SGHRS, CDR2 YFSETQ. This chain's CDR3 is CASSTSAYNEQFF. Here the CDR3 DNA reads TGCGCCAGCTCCACTAGCGCGTACAATGAGCAGTTCTTC.

CDR3 nucleotide sequence: TGTGCCACCAGCAGAGGGGAGGGGTTCGGCTACACCTTC. Encoded protein: CATSRGEGFGYTF. This chain links TRBV15 with TRBJ1-2, with a possible D match to TRBD1 (5 bases). Trimming left V 1 base short and J 8 bases short, with 11 bases between. The CDR3 spans 13 residues. The germline V gene encodes CDR1 LNHNV and CDR2 YYDKDF (reference sequence).

The J gene is TRBJ2-1, the V gene TRBV18; 15 bases are shared with TRBD2. The length of the CDR3 is 20 residues. The V segment lost 4 bases and the J segment 5 bases; nucleotides outside the gene matches: 15. Per the germline V gene, CDR1 is KGHSH and CDR2 is LQKENI. CDR3 sequence: CASSRSRGGLAGGKHNEQFF. CDR3 in DNA: TGTGCCAGCTCACGGAGCCGTGGGGGACTAGCGGGGGGAAAACACAATGAGCAGTTCTTC.